This T cell receptor beta chain derives from a study of regulatory T cells in long-lasting Graves disease. Broader study findings: Persistent-disease Graves' patients showed less TCR diversity than new cases. Segments TRBV28, TRBJ1-2 and TRBJ2-5 showed preferential usage in persistent disease. The study examined only peripheral blood, not thyroid tissue.

CDR1 is SGHAT, CDR2 FQDESV, per germline (reference sequence). The CDR3 spans 14 residues. V was cut by 4 bases and J by 3 bases, with 9 bases left in between. HTBI primers from iRepertoire and Arm-PCR of CDR3 regions yielded the TCR beta libraries. TCRdb reprocessed the multiplex PCR reads via MiXCR and lists one record per CDR3 protein. The sample holds around 460,000 distinct CDR3 sequences, roughly a fifth seen once. Stated time point: persistent/refractory GD, antithyroid drugs over 5 years with positive TRAb. The TCR library was made from RNA extracted from PBMCs. Notes on this clonotype: Its matching antigen is unknown.

The chain is built from TRBV11-1 and TRBJ2-2; no clear D gene. The sequence came from a female donor with Graves disease. Sequencing used peripheral blood mononuclear cells (PBMCs), obtained when the disease was refractory, from a patient treated with antithyroid drugs. CDR3 loop: CASSSQVDTGELFF. In DNA, the CDR3 is TGTGCCAGCAGCTCCCAAGTCGACACCGGGGAGCTGTTTTTT.